These 31 T cell receptor beta chains were sequenced from one sample in a study of identical twins. TCRdb reanalysed the 5' RACE reads using MiXCR and keeps one entry per CDR3 protein. The table lists some 630,000 distinct CDR3 sequences, roughly 7.1% of them singletons. The same data also went into a second study, on yellow fever vaccine responses in identical twins.

The sequencing sample was made of PBMCs. Receptors originate from a woman under 30 in good health.

This clonotype appeared a few times. The gene calls are TRBV13 and TRBJ2-1, with D uncertain. V was cut by 1 base and J by 2 bases, with 9 bases left in between. The CDR3 spans 15 residues. Looked up from germline, CDR1 is PRHDT and CDR2 is FYEKMQ (reference sequence). CDR3 in DNA: TGTGCCAGCAGCTTAGCTCCGTTAGCCTACAATGAGCAGTTCTTC. The encoded protein is CASSLAPLAYNEQFF.

The V gene is TRBV7-9, the J gene TRBJ1-1; a weak D match, TRBD1 (6 bases). This CDR3 has 15 amino acids. CDR1 is SEHNR, CDR2 FQNEAQ, per germline (reference sequence). V was cut by 6 bases and J by 1 base, with 15 bases left in between. The CDR3 loop reads CASSLTGHPNTEAFF. In DNA form, the CDR3 reads TGTGCCAGCAGTCTAACGGGACATCCGAACACTGAAGCTTTCTTT.

The sample holds a few counts of this clonotype. The chain combines TRBV28 with TRBJ1-1; no clear D. V was cut by 5 bases and J by 0 bases, with 10 bases left in between. Germline loops: CDR1 MDHEN, CDR2 SYDVKM. The CDR3 is 14 amino acids. The CDR3 protein is CASSLVRMNTEAFF. CDR3 DNA sequence: TGTGCCAGCAGTCTAGTACGGATGAACACTGAAGCTTTCTTT. Complete variable domain (other parts from reference TRBV28 and TRBJ1-1): DVKVTQSSRYLVKRTGEKVFLECVQDMDHENMFWYRQDPGLGLRLIYFSYDVKMKEKGDIPEGYSVSREKKERFSLILESASTNQTSMYLCASSLVRMNTEAFFGQGTRLTVV.

This clonotype was seen a few times. The rearrangement uses TRBV29-1 and TRBJ2-7, with 12 positions matching TRBD2. Germline V gives CDR1 SQVTM, CDR2 ANQGSEA. The junction had 7 bases not matched to a gene; V was cut back by 4 bases and J by 6 bases. The CDR3 extends over 14 amino acids. CDR3 amino acids: CSVGSAGLAGEQYF. CDR3 in DNA: TGCAGCGTTGGGTCGGCGGGACTAGCGGGCGAGCAGTACTTC.

This clonotype was counted many times. The CDR3 nucleotides read TGTGCCATCAGTGAGTCCGCCGGGGACAATGAGCAGTTCTTC. This translates into CAISESAGDNEQFF. The V and J genes are TRBV10-3 and TRBJ2-1; D is perhaps TRBD2 (5 bases). CDR3 size: 14 residues. Germline V gives CDR1 ENHRY, CDR2 SYGVKD. V lost 0 bases and J lost 5, with 8 bases in between.

This clonotype was detected only a few times. The rearrangement links TRBV4-1 to TRBJ2-3; tentative D call: TRBD1 (5 bases). V was pared by 4 bases and J by 0 bases, with 11 bases between. CDR3 length equals 15 residues. The germline V gene has CDR1 MGHRA and CDR2 YSYEKL. The CDR3 spells CASSPGHPSTDTQYF. The CDR3 nucleotides are TGCGCCAGCAGCCCCGGACACCCTAGCACAGATACGCAGTATTTT.

This clonotype was observed a handful of times. The gene calls are TRBV29-1 and TRBJ2-2; D unresolved. Germline V gives CDR1 SQVTM, CDR2 ANQGSEA. Trimming removed 6 bases from V and 8 bases from J, with 19 bases in between. The CDR3 covers 14 residues. CDR3 DNA: TGCAGCGTATACAGAGAAGGCAATCCGGGGGAGCTGTTTTTT. This gives the protein CSVYREGNPGELFF.

In its sample, this clonotype was seen a few times. The missing conserved phenylalanine or tryptophan at the end of this CDR3 makes a read error likely. This chain links TRBV11-2 with TRBJ1-2; 8 nucleotides agree with TRBD1. V lost 5 bases and J lost 6; bases outside the gene matches: 8. Germline CDR1 reads SGHAT; CDR2 reads FQNNGV. This CDR3 contains 14 residues. The CDR3 protein is CASSPRTGQDGYTS. The CDR3 coding sequence is TGTGCCAGCAGCCCCCGGACAGGGCAGGATGGCTACACCTCC.

This rearrangement joins TRBV20-1 to TRBJ1-5, with TRBD1 matching 7 bases. CDR3 length: 14 residues. Germline V gives CDR1 DFQATT, CDR2 SNEGSKA (reference sequence). The V gene end was trimmed by 4 bases and the J gene end by 3 bases; junction bases not matched to a gene: 6. For the CDR3, the DNA is TGCAGTGCTAACTCGGGACAGCACAATCAGCCCCAGCATTTT. Translated: CSANSGQHNQPQHF.

This clonotype was counted ten times or more. The chain links TRBV7-6 to TRBJ2-3; D uncertain. This CDR3 is built from 13 residues. Trimming took 5 bases from V and 6 from J, leaving 12 bases between them. CDR1 SGHVS and CDR2 FNYEAQ come from the germline V gene. The CDR3, as DNA: TGTGCCAGCAGCGCACTCGAGGATGATACGCAGTATTTT. This translates into CASSALEDDTQYF.

V gene TRBV12-3 or TRBV12-4 combines with J gene TRBJ1-2; 7 bases map to TRBD1. The CDR3 is made up of 14 amino acids. With V trimmed by 5 bases and J by 3 bases, 6 bases remained unmatched. CDR3 nucleotides: TGTGCCAGCAGTCCAGCCGGGACAGACTATGGCTACACCTTC. Its protein is CASSPAGTDYGYTF.

A few counts support this clonotype. J is TRBJ1-1 and V is TRBV3-1; D perhaps matches TRBD1 (5 bases). The germline V and J ends were trimmed by 0 bases and 4 bases, with 15 bases remaining between them. The germline V gene encodes CDR1 LGHDT and CDR2 YNNKEL (reference sequence). The CDR3 runs to 16 residues. Here the CDR3 reads CASSQDGQAGLTEAFF. The CDR3 nucleotides read TGTGCCAGCAGCCAAGATGGGCAGGCAGGGCTCACTGAAGCTTTCTTT. The complete variable domain, with remaining parts taken from reference TRBV3-1 and TRBJ1-1, reads DTAVSQTPKYLVTQMGNDKSIKCEQNLGHDTMYWYKQDSKKFLKIMFSYNNKELIINETVPNRFSPKSPDKAHLNLHINSLELGDSAVYFCASSQDGQAGLTEAFFGQGTRLTVV.

The table lists this clonotype with a few counts. The chain uses TRBV6-4 and TRBJ2-7, with D perhaps matching TRBD1 (6 bases). Trimming took off 8 bases at V and 2 bases at J, with 19 bases between the two ends. Germline V gives CDR1 MRHNA, CDR2 SNTAGT. The CDR3 length is 15 residues. In DNA, the CDR3 is TGTGCCAGCCCTCAGGGGCGGACGGCGCCCTACGAGCAGTACTTC. Its translation is CASPQGRTAPYEQYF.

This clonotype was counted only a few times. The J gene is TRBJ1-2, the V gene TRBV24-1; TRBD1 aligns across 10 bases. The V gene's germline CDR1 is KGHDR and CDR2 SFDVKD. V shed 2 bases and J 4 bases; nucleotides not matched to a gene: 3. This CDR3 spans 15 amino acids. In DNA form, the CDR3 reads TGTGCCACCAGTGATTCCCGGACAGGGGGCTATGGCTACACCTTC. Protein: CATSDSRTGGYGYTF.

This clonotype has a count of ten or more. This chain links TRBV10-3 with TRBJ2-7, with 13 nucleotides matching TRBD2. The CDR3 length is 16 residues. Germline V lookup: CDR1 ENHRY, CDR2 SYGVKD. V gave up 0 bases and J gave up 1 base; unmatched junction bases: 0. In DNA form, the CDR3 reads TGTGCCATCAGTGAGTCGGGACTAGCGGGATCCTACGAGCAGTACTTC. As protein: CAISESGLAGSYEQYF.

This clonotype occurred many times. The genes are TRBV12-3 or TRBV12-4 and TRBJ1-5; D remains ambiguous. This CDR3 is built from 13 residues. Trimming took 1 base from V and 7 from J, leaving 8 bases between them. Here the CDR3 reads CASSLGLGQPQHF. CDR3 nucleotides: TGTGCCAGCAGTTTAGGTTTGGGGCAGCCCCAGCATTTT.

In its sample, this clonotype was seen a few times. V and J are TRBV5-1 and TRBJ1-1; D perhaps matches TRBD1 (6 bases). Germline V gene sequence: CDR1 SGHRS, CDR2 YFSETQ. This CDR3 contains 17 residues. The V end lost 0 bases, the J end lost 1 base, and 16 bases lay between the germline ends. The CDR3: CASSLEAAGASNTEAFF. CDR3 sequence (DNA): TGCGCCAGCAGCTTGGAGGCGGCAGGGGCTTCGAACACTGAAGCTTTCTTT.

There are a few counts of this clonotype. This sequence joins TRBV5-1 and TRBJ2-2, with 8 positions matching TRBD2. The CDR3 spans 15 residues. Trimming removed 7 bases from V and 8 bases from J; junction bases left unmatched: 13. In germline, CDR1 is SGHRS, CDR2 YFSETQ. CDR3 protein: CASRSRAGDEGELFF. The CDR3 DNA reads TGCGCCAGCCGCTCCCGAGCGGGAGATGAGGGGGAGCTGTTTTTT.

This sequence joins TRBV24-1 and TRBJ2-5; 10 bases match TRBD1. The CDR3 runs to 15 residues. J was trimmed by 5 bases and V by 3 bases; bases with no gene match: 5. In germline, CDR1 is KGHDR, CDR2 SFDVKD. The CDR3 DNA reads as TGTGCCACCAGTGATCCGGGACAGGGGAGCGAGACCCAGTACTTC. This encodes CATSDPGQGSETQYF.

This clonotype was observed a handful of times. The rearrangement joins TRBV27 to TRBJ2-7, with TRBD1 matching 7 bases. J lost 2 bases, V lost 6 bases, and 7 bases had no gene match. Per the germline V gene, CDR1 is MNHEY and CDR2 is SMNVEV (reference sequence). CDR3 size: 14 residues. The CDR3 sequence: CASRKTGSTYEQYF. For the CDR3, the DNA is TGTGCCAGCAGGAAGACAGGGTCGACCTACGAGCAGTACTTC.

This clonotype was recorded at least ten times. The chain is built from TRBV2 and TRBJ2-2; D is possibly TRBD1 (6 bases). This CDR3 region has 18 residues. V was cut by 1 base and J by 6 bases, with 21 bases left in between. In germline, CDR1 is SNHLY, CDR2 FYNNEI. In DNA, the CDR3 is TGTGCCAGCAGTGAAGATCGGTCGGGCCAGGGGTATGCCGGGGAGCTGTTTTTT. Residues: CASSEDRSGQGYAGELFF.

This clonotype showed up many times. Here the CDR3 reads CASSLGTSQETQYF. CDR3 coding DNA: TGTGCCAGCAGCTTAGGCACCAGTCAAGAGACCCAGTACTTC. This chain uses TRBV7-9 with TRBJ2-5; D unclear. This CDR3 comprises 14 residues. The V and J ends lost 1 base and 2 bases respectively, with 8 bases between them. Germline-derived CDR1 and CDR2 are SEHNR and FQNEAQ (reference sequence).

About this clonotype: A much larger clone differs from this one at a single base, so this may be a read error. The genes are TRBV7-8 and TRBJ1-2, with TRBD1 as a possible D gene (6 bases). The CDR3 contains 15 residues. Germline V lookup: CDR1 SGHVS, CDR2 FQNEAQ. CDR3 sequence (DNA): TGTGCCAGCAGCCCCGACAGGCTCCTGCTCTATGGCTACTCCTTC. Amino acids: CASSPDRLLLYGYSF. Combining the CDR3 with reference TRBV7-8 and TRBJ1-2 gives the whole variable domain GAGVSQSPRYKVAKRGQDVALRCDPISGHVSLFWYQQALGQGPEFLTYFQNEAQLDKSGLPSDRFFAERPEGSVSTLKIQRTQQEDSAVYLCASSPDRLLLYGYSFGSGTRLTVV.

This chain connects TRBV4-2 to TRBJ2-1, with TRBD2 matching over 11 bases. This CDR3 region has 16 residues. CDR1 is LGHNA, CDR2 YNFKEQ, per germline. With 0 bases clipped from V and 7 bases from J, the junction kept 5 bases outside the gene matches. The CDR3 here is CASSQDLASGGNEQFF. The DNA of the CDR3 is TGTGCCAGCAGCCAAGATCTGGCTAGCGGGGGGAATGAGCAGTTCTTC.

The V gene is TRBV20-1, the J gene TRBJ2-4; TRBD2 aligns across 7 bases. Trimming removed 4 bases from V and 8 bases from J; junction bases left unmatched: 8. The CDR3 loop spans 13 amino acids. Per germline, CDR1 DFQATT and CDR2 SNEGSKA (reference sequence). The CDR3 bases are TGCAGTGCTACGACTAGCTTGGGGCACATTCAGTACTTC. Translating it yields CSATTSLGHIQYF.

There are a few counts of this clonotype. CDR3 coding DNA: TGCAGTGCTTCTCCGTTGCGTGGGGGGGCGGGGAATGAGCAGTTCTTC. This translates into CSASPLRGGAGNEQFF. The V gene is TRBV20-1, the J gene TRBJ2-1; D is possibly TRBD2 (7 bases). CDR3 length: 16 amino acids. Germline assignment: CDR1 DFQATT and CDR2 SNEGSKA (reference sequence). Trimming cost V 5 bases and J 7 bases, with 24 bases left between them.

The table lists this clonotype with many counts. The gene calls are TRBV7-9 and TRBJ1-1, with D perhaps TRBD1 (6 bases). The V end was cut by 1 base, the J end by 0 bases, with 12 bases between. The CDR3 has 16 amino acids. Germline V lookup: CDR1 SEHNR, CDR2 FQNEAQ (reference sequence). The CDR3 DNA is TGTGCCAGCAGCTTAGTTGGGGGGCCTATGAACACTGAAGCTTTCTTT. This sequence encodes CASSLVGGPMNTEAFF.

A few counts support this clonotype. The gene calls are TRBV6-1 and TRBJ1-2; D may be TRBD1 (6 bases). Deletions cut 6 bases from V and 4 bases from J, with 15 bases between. Germline CDR1 is MNHNS and CDR2 is SASEGT. This CDR3 is 14 amino acids long. In nucleotides, the CDR3 is TGTGCCAGCAGCCGGCCGGGGGCCATCTATGGCTACACCTTC. Translated, it gives CASSRPGAIYGYTF.

This clonotype was counted only a few times. The rearrangement links TRBV4-1 to TRBJ1-5; TRBD1 matches 7 bases. Germline V gene data show CDR1 as MGHRA and CDR2 as YSYEKL. J gave up 3 bases and V 4 bases, and 6 bases lay outside the gene matches. The CDR3 runs to 15 residues. The DNA for the CDR3 is TGCGCCAGCAGCCGCTTGGGACAGAACAATCAGCCCCAGCATTTT. This codes for CASSRLGQNNQPQHF.

The J gene is TRBJ1-5, the V gene TRBV29-1; D remains unclear. The CDR3 consists of 12 residues. CDR1 and CDR2 from the germline V gene are SQVTM and ANQGSEA. Deletions cut 3 bases from V and 8 bases from J, with 11 bases between. CDR3 in DNA: TGCAGCGTTGAGTTACAGAGAAAGCCCCAGCATTTT. The encoded protein is CSVELQRKPQHF. The complete variable domain, with remaining parts taken from reference TRBV29-1 and TRBJ1-5, reads SAVISQKPSRDICQRGTSLTIQCQVDSQVTMMFWYRQQPGQSLTLIATANQGSEATYESGFVIDKFPISRPNLTFSTLTVSNMSPEDSSIYLCSVELQRKPQHFGDGTRLSIL.

This clonotype has more than one count but fewer than ten. V is TRBV6-5 and J is TRBJ2-2, with 7 bases that match TRBD2. CDR1 and CDR2 (germline): MNHEY, SVGAGI. The CDR3 covers 18 residues. V lost 0 bases and J lost 2; bases outside the gene matches: 9. CDR3 nucleotides: TGTGCCAGCAGTTACTCGGCCGTGGCGGGGGTAAACACCGGGGAGCTGTTTTTT. Its translation is CASSYSAVAGVNTGELFF.